The 25 T cell receptor beta chains below all came from one sample that was sequenced in a study of blood T cells in healthy people across ages (dated by TCRdb to between 2014 and 2017). The method was 5' RACE. A second PCR of roughly 6 to 12 cycles was performed with a sample-barcoded 5' primer and a J-beta primer mix. Using fastp at Q25 and MiXCR, TCRdb reprocessed the public reads and kept productive beta chains. One record per CDR3 amino acid sequence lists the most common genes and DNA. The sample table contains over 1,500,000 distinct CDR3 sequences; only one count was recorded for approximately 40% of them. About 21% of the sample belongs to the ten largest clones. The sample was blood. The receptors here all came from a human donor in good health.

The chain carries TRBV9 and TRBJ2-3; TRBD2 matches at 12 bases. The CDR3 has 15 amino acids. Germline CDR1 reads SGDLS; CDR2 reads YYNGEE. Trimming removed 4 bases from V and 6 bases from J; junction bases left unmatched: 6. The CDR3 is CASSKLAGGGDTQYF. CDR3 nucleotide sequence: TGTGCCAGCAGCAAACTAGCGGGGGGCGGGGATACGCAGTATTTT.

The CDR3 is CASSYSGGEMDNSPLHF. CDR3 DNA sequence: TGTGCCAGCAGTTACTCGGGGGGTGAGATGGATAATTCACCCCTCCACTTT. The genes are TRBV6-5 and TRBJ1-6; D perhaps matches TRBD1 (5 bases). The CDR3 is 17 amino acids. CDR1 and CDR2 (germline): MNHEY, SVGAGI. V gave up 0 bases and J gave up 5 bases, with 14 bases separating them.

This clonotype has only a few counts. V gene TRBV19 combines with J gene TRBJ2-7; 9 nucleotides align to TRBD1. This CDR3 has 17 amino acids. Losses at the gene ends were 3 bases for V and 1 base for J; bases not matched to a gene: 10. Germline lookup yields CDR1 LNHDA and CDR2 SQIVND (reference sequence). Written as DNA, the CDR3 is TGTGCCAGTAGTATTTTGCCGGGACAGGGTGAATCCTACGAGCAGTACTTC. This gives the protein CASSILPGQGESYEQYF. The complete variable domain, with remaining parts taken from reference TRBV19 and TRBJ2-7, reads DGGITQSPKYLFRKEGQNVTLSCEQNLNHDAMYWYRQDPGQGLRLIYYSQIVNDFQKGDIAEGYSVSREKKESFPLTVTSAQKNPTAFYLCASSILPGQGESYEQYFGPGTRLTVT.

J is TRBJ2-3 and V is TRBV9, with D possibly called TRBD1 or TRBD2 (5 bases each). The CDR3 loop spans 16 amino acids. In germline, CDR1 is SGDLS, CDR2 YYNGEE. Trimming took off 2 bases at V and 6 bases at J, with 19 bases between the two ends. CDR3 region: CASSVRVLGGADTQYF. The DNA of the CDR3 is TGTGCCAGCAGCGTGCGGGTTCTAGGTGGGGCCGATACGCAGTATTTT.

The DNA of the CDR3 is TGTGCCACCAGTGAATCCGACGACAGGTCAGACTATGGCTACACCTTC. It encodes CATSESDDRSDYGYTF. The V and J genes are TRBV24-1 and TRBJ1-2, with D possibly TRBD1 on 6 matching bases. CDR3 length: 16 amino acids. Germline V lookup: CDR1 KGHDR, CDR2 SFDVKD. V lost 4 bases, J lost 3 bases, and 17 bases lay in between.

The chain links TRBV7-9 to TRBJ1-1; D remains unclear. The CDR3 contains 14 residues. From germline, CDR1 is SEHNR and CDR2 FQNEAQ (reference sequence). V lost 5 bases and J lost 4, with 14 bases in between. This CDR3 reads CASSPQVSGTEAFF. The CDR3 DNA is TGTGCCAGCAGCCCCCAAGTGTCGGGCACTGAAGCTTTCTTT.

This sequence joins TRBV29-1 and TRBJ2-1; the match to TRBD2 covers 7 bases. Germline V gene lookup returns CDR1 SQVTM and CDR2 ANQGSEA. Unmatched junction bases numbered 6, after V lost 4 bases and J lost 9 bases. The CDR3 is made up of 12 amino acids. The DNA for the CDR3 is TGCAGCGTTGTCCCGGGGGGTGGTGAGCAGTTCTTC. Encoded protein: CSVVPGGGEQFF.

The chain recombines TRBV7-8 with TRBJ2-5; 9 positions agree with TRBD1. Germline CDR1 reads SGHVS; CDR2 reads FQNEAQ. Losses at the gene ends were 2 bases for V and 4 bases for J; bases not matched to a gene: 14. This CDR3 is built from 18 residues. The CDR3 spells CASSLNPPGQGTGETQYF. The CDR3, as DNA: TGTGCCAGCAGCTTAAATCCCCCTGGACAGGGGACGGGAGAGACCCAGTACTTC. The whole variable domain, remainder taken from reference TRBV7-8 and TRBJ2-5, is GAGVSQSPRYKVAKRGQDVALRCDPISGHVSLFWYQQALGQGPEFLTYFQNEAQLDKSGLPSDRFFAERPEGSVSTLKIQRTQQEDSAVYLCASSLNPPGQGTGETQYFGPGTRLLVL.

This sequence joins TRBV5-1 and TRBJ2-1; TRBD1 aligns across 9 bases. With 4 bases clipped from V and 5 bases from J, the junction kept 7 bases outside the gene matches. Germline CDR1 SGHRS, CDR2 YFSETQ. This CDR3 is 15 amino acids long. DNA of the CDR3: TGCGCCAGCAGCACCACCGGGACAGGGAACAATGAGCAGTTCTTC. Its translation: CASSTTGTGNNEQFF.

The chain joins TRBV4-3 to TRBJ1-2, with a weak D call TRBD1 (5 bases). CDR1 and CDR2 (germline): LGHNA, YSLEER. CDR3 length: 14 amino acids. V lost 4 bases, J lost 6 bases, and 15 bases lay in between. CDR3 DNA: TGCGCCAGCAGCCGCGGGGCAGCAAACCATGGCTACACCTTC. Translation: CASSRGAANHGYTF.

The CDR3 reads CSVEASGRQETQYF. CDR3 DNA: TGCAGCGTTGAGGCCAGCGGTCGGCAAGAGACCCAGTACTTC. The V and J genes are TRBV29-1 and TRBJ2-4; maybe TRBD2 (5 bases). The J call could be wrong; TRBJ2-5 is a better fit for the DNA end. Germline CDR1 reads SQVTM; CDR2 reads ANQGSEA. This CDR3 region has 14 residues.

This clonotype was seen a few times. This chain uses TRBV4-1 with TRBJ2-1; D gene uncertain. This CDR3 has 14 residues. CDR1 and CDR2 (germline): MGHRA, YSYEKL. V was pared by 3 bases and J by 1 base, with 7 bases between. CDR3 nucleotides: TGCGCCAGCAGCCAGGCCCGGTCCTACAATGAGCAGTTCTTC. This sequence encodes CASSQARSYNEQFF.

This clonotype turned up a few times. This sequence joins TRBV5-6 and TRBJ1-2; D might be TRBD1 (5 bases). The CDR3 loop spans 16 amino acids. Trimming took 2 bases from V and 8 from J, leaving 22 bases between them. Germline V gives CDR1 SGHDT, CDR2 YYEEEE. DNA of the CDR3: TGTGCCAGCAGCTTTTGGGGCAGTCAGGAATATGACGGCTACACCTTC. It yields the protein CASSFWGSQEYDGYTF. Together with reference TRBV5-6 and TRBJ1-2, the CDR3 gives the full variable domain: DAGVTQSPTHLIKTRGQQVTLRCSPKSGHDTVSWYQQALGQGPQFIFQYYEEEERQRGNFPDRFSGHQFPNYSSELNVNALLLGDSALYLCASSFWGSQEYDGYTFGSGTRLTVV.

The chain has TRBV23-1 and TRBJ2-5; tentative D call: TRBD1 (6 bases). TRBV23-1 falls under the ORF class, with uncertain function. With 7 bases removed from V and 11 bases from J, the gap between germline ends came to 20 bases. The CDR3 loop spans 13 amino acids. The CDR3 sequence: CASNGNPKGEQYF. CDR3 DNA sequence: TGCGCCAGCAATGGGAACCCTAAGGGGGAGCAGTACTTC.

DNA for the CDR3: TGCAGTGCTAGAGAAAACTCAGGGCGCGGCTACACCTTC. This gives the protein CSARENSGRGYTF. V usage is TRBV20-1 and J usage is TRBJ1-2; D is perhaps TRBD1 (5 bases). Germline V gene sequence: CDR1 DFQATT, CDR2 SNEGSKA (reference sequence). This CDR3 is built from 13 residues. Deletions cut 0 bases from V and 8 bases from J, with 13 bases between.

This clonotype was detected only a few times. CDR3 amino acids: CASCPDRISYEQYF. The CDR3 region has the DNA TGTGCCAGCTGTCCGGACAGAATCTCCTACGAGCAGTACTTC. The chain combines TRBV28 with TRBJ2-7; D perhaps matches TRBD1 (6 bases). V was trimmed by 8 bases and J by 0 bases, leaving 14 bases between them. CDR3 size: 14 residues. CDR1 MDHEN and CDR2 SYDVKM come from the germline V gene.

This clonotype came up a few times. The CDR3 is CASSAYPGAEAFF. For the CDR3, the DNA is TGTGCCAGCAGCGCTTACCCTGGGGCTGAAGCTTTCTTT. V and J are TRBV12-3 or TRBV12-4 and TRBJ1-1; D uncertain. CDR3 size: 13 residues. Trimming cost V 6 bases and J 6 bases, with 14 bases left between them.

This sequence joins TRBV28 and TRBJ2-5; TRBD2 might be the D (6 bases). This CDR3 has 15 amino acids. Germline assignment: CDR1 MDHEN and CDR2 SYDVKM. Trimming pared 6 bases from V and 2 bases from J, leaving 16 bases between. CDR3 sequence: CASSPPSAGQETQYF. CDR3 bases: TGTGCCAGCAGCCCTCCGTCGGCGGGGCAAGAGACCCAGTACTTC. Drawing the rest from reference TRBV28 and TRBJ2-5, the complete variable domain is DVKVTQSSRYLVKRTGEKVFLECVQDMDHENMFWYRQDPGLGLRLIYFSYDVKMKEKGDIPEGYSVSREKKERFSLILESASTNQTSMYLCASSPPSAGQETQYFGPGTRLLVL.

In its sample, this clonotype was seen many times. The genes are TRBV6-5 and TRBJ1-2; 8 bases fit TRBD1. Germline V gene data show CDR1 as MNHEY and CDR2 as SVGAGI. J lost 4 bases, V lost 5 bases, and 0 bases had no gene match. The CDR3 loop spans 12 amino acids. The CDR3 nucleotides read TGTGCCAGCAGTGACAGGGGCTATGGCTACACCTTC. Translated, it gives CASSDRGYGYTF.

This clonotype was observed a few times. The chain joins TRBV7-2 to TRBJ1-2, with 10 nucleotides matching TRBD1. The CDR3 is 15 residues long. Trimming at V came to 5 bases and at J to 5 bases, leaving 8 bases not matched to a gene. Germline V gives CDR1 SGHTA, CDR2 FQGNSA. The CDR3 coding sequence is TGTGCCAGCAGCGTCCGACAGGGGGCGCGGTATGGCTACACCTTC. This codes for CASSVRQGARYGYTF.

This chain links TRBV10-3 with TRBJ1-2; D possibly corresponds to TRBD1 (6 bases). Germline lookup yields CDR1 ENHRY and CDR2 SYGVKD. This CDR3 region has 15 residues. V lost 7 bases, J lost 2 bases, and 17 bases lay in between. CDR3: CAITEDRLRNYGYTF. CDR3 coding DNA: TGTGCCATCACCGAAGACAGGCTAAGGAACTATGGCTACACCTTC.

This chain joins TRBV3-1 and TRBJ1-5; the D gene is possibly TRBD1 (5 bases). The CDR3 sequence is 14 residues long. Germline assignment: CDR1 LGHDT and CDR2 YNNKEL (reference sequence). V was pared by 5 bases and J by 1 base, with 9 bases between. The CDR3 bases are TGTGCCAGCAGCTTCCGACAGAGCAATCAGCCCCAGCATTTT. It encodes CASSFRQSNQPQHF.

The genes are TRBV7-2 and TRBJ1-2, with D maybe TRBD1 (6 bases). The CDR3 spans 15 residues. The V gene lost 3 bases and the J gene lost 3 bases, with 14 bases spanning the gap. Per the germline V gene, CDR1 is SGHTA and CDR2 is FQGNSA. The CDR3 protein is CASSFQGQPHYGYTF. CDR3 DNA: TGTGCCAGCAGCTTCCAAGGACAGCCACACTATGGCTACACCTTC.

In its sample, this clonotype was seen once. The V and J genes are TRBV18 and TRBJ1-1; a weak D match, TRBD1 (6 bases). Trimming shortened V by 7 bases and J by 4 bases, and 16 bases separated the two germline ends. CDR3 length equals 14 residues. Germline V gene data show CDR1 as KGHSH and CDR2 as LQKENI. CDR3 protein: CASFLGGSSTEAFF. The CDR3 DNA reads as TGTGCCAGCTTCCTAGGGGGTTCCAGCACTGAAGCTTTCTTT.

The genes are TRBV16 and TRBJ1-5; TRBD1 might be the D (5 bases). The CDR3 runs 15 residues. V dropped 5 bases and J dropped 2 bases, with 13 bases sitting between them. Germline-derived CDR1 and CDR2 are KGHSY and FQNENV. The CDR3 sequence is CASSGIRGGNQPQHF. DNA of the CDR3: TGTGCCAGCAGCGGAATCCGGGGCGGCAATCAGCCCCAGCATTTT.